This T cell receptor (beta chain) was recorded in a study of OX40 agonist ivuxolimab in advanced cancers. Whole-study context: Patients with hepatocellular carcinoma, melanoma, renal cell or head and neck cancer made up the dose-escalation patients.

V dropped 5 bases and J dropped 4; count of bases not matched to a gene: 8. CDR3 size: 15 residues. Germline lookup yields CDR1 LGHNA and CDR2 YNFKEQ. The method was immunoSEQ multiplex PCR; TCRdb's version includes in-frame clones alone and lacks a portion of them. The sample holds some 70,000 clones, around 88% seen once. Sample: CD4+ or CD8+ T cells sorted from blood, taken in a trial of the OX40 agonist ivuxolimab. The chain recombines TRBV4-2 with TRBJ2-3; 8 bases are a match to TRBD2. The clonotype was recovered from an adult with an advanced solid tumor such as melanoma, head and neck, liver or kidney cancer. CDR3 in DNA: TGTGCCAGCAGCTTGTTAGGGACTAGTGCAGATACGCAGTATTTT. This gives the protein CASSLLGTSADTQYF.